The T cell receptor beta chain under discussion was sequenced for a study of cytomegalovirus exposure and HLA in healthy donors. Study-level background: It was reported in a later analysis that the same platform had been used for the roughly 130 validation repertoires as for the 550 to 700 first-cohort repertoires. Study findings and constraints: High specificity and sensitivity for cytomegalovirus status were reported for the classifier.

Concerning this clone: What it binds is unknown.

The V end was cut by 8 bases, the J end by 3 bases, with 13 bases between. CDR3 length equals 13 residues. Germline assignment: CDR1 MDHEN and CDR2 SYDVKM. TCRdb keeps only in-frame clones here, not all; method: immunoSEQ multiplex PCR. The sample consists of roughly 180,000 clones, 84% of them appearing once. The chain joins TRBV28 to TRBJ1-1; no clear D. The sequenced material came from PBMCs. The source of this sequence is a man aged 18 to 35 in good health and CMV-seropositive. The CDR3 DNA reads as TGTGCCAGCGACCACGGGTTGGACACTGAAGCTTTCTTT. This codes for CASDHGLDTEAFF.